Following are 18 T cell receptor beta chains from one sample sequenced in a study of blood T cell repertoires in COVID-19. The protocol was immunoSEQ multiplex PCR, while the TCRdb copy is restricted to in-frame clones and leaves out a portion. The repertoire consists of over 350,000 clones, with around 89% occurring once and the leading ten covering about 4.5%. Sequencing was carried out using peripheral blood. All receptors come from a woman aged 25 to 39 with acute or convalescent COVID-19.

This clone was seen just once. The chain recombines TRBV7-3 with TRBJ2-1, with 12 bases identical to TRBD2. V lost 5 bases, J lost 7 bases, and 9 bases stayed unmatched. CDR3 length: 16 amino acids. Germline CDR1 and CDR2: SGHTA and FQGTGA. This CDR3 reads CASSPSGGAIQNEQFF. CDR3 DNA sequence: TGTGCCAGCAGCCCTAGCGGGGGGGCGATACAAAATGAGCAGTTCTTC.

V is TRBV7-2 and J is TRBJ2-1, with D unclear. Deletions cut 5 bases from V and 9 bases from J, with 11 bases between. Germline CDR1 and CDR2: SGHTA and FQGNSA. This CDR3 is built from 12 residues. The CDR3 DNA sequence: TGTGCCAGCAGCCCTCCATCACTTGAGCAGTTCTTC. Amino acids: CASSPPSLEQFF. The variable domain in full, with the rest retrieved from reference TRBV7-2 and TRBJ2-1, is GAGVSQSPSNKVTEKGKDVELRCDPISGHTALYWYRQSLGQGLEFLIYFQGNSAPDKSGLPSDRFSAERTGGSVSTLTIQRTQQEDSAVYLCASSPPSLEQFFGPGTRLTVL.

On this clone: Additional DNA sequences in this sample encode the identical CDR3. This sequence joins TRBV12-3 or TRBV12-4 and TRBJ2-7; TRBD2 might be the D (5 bases). Trimming took 6 bases from V and 3 from J, leaving 12 bases between them. The CDR3 spans 13 residues. CDR3 loop: CASRQGLNYEQYF. DNA of the CDR3: TGTGCCAGCAGGCAAGGACTCAACTACGAGCAGTACTTC.

The chain couples TRBV28 to TRBJ1-4, with a possible D match to TRBD1 (5 bases). This CDR3 is 14 amino acids long. Germline CDR1 is MDHEN and CDR2 is SYDVKM. Deletions cut 6 bases from V and 8 bases from J, with 16 bases between. The CDR3 loop reads CASRGGGGEEKLFF. Here the CDR3 DNA reads TGTGCCAGCAGGGGTGGGGGAGGAGAAGAAAAACTGTTTTTT. Combining the CDR3 with reference TRBV28 and TRBJ1-4 gives the whole variable domain DVKVTQSSRYLVKRTGEKVFLECVQDMDHENMFWYRQDPGLGLRLIYFSYDVKMKEKGDIPEGYSVSREKKERFSLILESASTNQTSMYLCASRGGGGEEKLFFGSGTQLSVL.

The table lists this clone with a count of one. The rearrangement joins TRBV19 to TRBJ2-1; 7 bases are a match to TRBD2. Germline CDR1 is LNHDA and CDR2 is SQIVND (reference sequence). J gave up 7 bases and V 11 bases, and 14 bases lay outside the gene matches. This CDR3 has 14 residues. This CDR3 is CACAQGGLLNEQFF. The DNA of the CDR3 is TGTGCCTGTGCGCAGGGAGGGTTGTTGAATGAGCAGTTCTTC.

This clone was seen a single time. The CDR3 sequence is CASRDRDVRAGELFF. The CDR3 bases are TGTGCCAGCCGAGACAGGGACGTACGGGCCGGGGAGCTGTTTTTT. The chain uses TRBV2 and TRBJ2-2; 7 bases fit TRBD1. This CDR3 contains 15 residues. Germline values: CDR1 SNHLY, CDR2 FYNNEI. Trimming removed 8 bases from V and 6 bases from J; junction bases left unmatched: 12.

The chain links TRBV19 to TRBJ2-2, with D possibly TRBD2 on 6 matching bases. The CDR3 contains 16 residues. V dropped 1 base and J dropped 1 base, with 10 bases sitting between them. In germline, CDR1 is LNHDA, CDR2 SQIVND (reference sequence). Here the CDR3 DNA reads TGTGCCAGTAGTATAGGGCTAGCGAGGAACACCGGGGAGCTGTTTTTT. Translated: CASSIGLARNTGELFF. Full variable domain (rest looked up from reference TRBV19 and TRBJ2-2): DGGITQSPKYLFRKEGQNVTLSCEQNLNHDAMYWYRQDPGQGLRLIYYSQIVNDFQKGDIAEGYSVSREKKESFPLTVTSAQKNPTAFYLCASSIGLARNTGELFFGEGSRLTVL.

The rearrangement joins TRBV7-8 to TRBJ2-2, with D perhaps TRBD1 (6 bases). With 1 base removed from V and 7 bases from J, the gap between germline ends came to 19 bases. This CDR3 contains 17 residues. CDR1 and CDR2 (germline): SGHVS, FQNEAQ. CDR3 protein: CASSLGGTAARGGELFF. The CDR3 DNA reads TGTGCCAGCAGCTTAGGGGGGACGGCTGCCAGGGGCGGGGAGCTGTTTTTT.

The rearrangement links TRBV19 to TRBJ1-2; TRBD1 matches 7 bases. This CDR3 has 13 residues. After removal of 4 bases from V and 4 bases from J, the junction contained 3 bases not matched to a gene. Germline CDR1 reads LNHDA; CDR2 reads SQIVND (reference sequence). The CDR3 coding sequence is TGTGCCAGTAGTAGCACAGGGGTCTATGGCTACACCTTC. Translating gives CASSSTGVYGYTF.

This clone has just one count. The chain carries TRBV28 and TRBJ2-7; TRBD1 might be the D (6 bases). With 2 bases removed from V and 1 base from J, the gap between germline ends came to 15 bases. The CDR3 consists of 16 residues. Germline V lookup: CDR1 MDHEN, CDR2 SYDVKM. The CDR3 loop reads CASSLTGQVSSYEQYF. In DNA form, the CDR3 reads TGTGCCAGCAGTTTAACAGGGCAGGTCAGTTCCTACGAGCAGTACTTC.

CDR3 loop: CASSSLTSGGPNEQFF. Written as DNA, the CDR3 is TGTGCCAGCAGTTCGTTGACTAGCGGGGGACCCAATGAGCAGTTCTTC. The V call is TRBV6-5, the J call TRBJ2-1; 12 bases line up with TRBD2. Germline lookup yields CDR1 MNHEY and CDR2 SVGAGI. The ends lost 4 bases at V and 6 bases at J; junction bases unmatched: 7. The CDR3 has 16 residues.

The table lists this clone with a count of one. This rearrangement joins TRBV3-1 (or the pseudogene TRBV3-2) to TRBJ2-4; D gene ambiguous. V dropped 3 bases and J dropped 0 bases, with 9 bases sitting between them. The CDR3 is made up of 15 amino acids. Germline lookup yields CDR1 LGHDT and CDR2 YNNKEL (reference sequence). The CDR3: CASSQSELAKNIQYF. The CDR3 coding sequence is TGTGCCAGCAGCCAGTCCGAGCTAGCCAAAAACATTCAGTACTTC.

The rearrangement uses TRBV24-1 and TRBJ1-4; the D gene is possibly TRBD1 (6 bases). CDR1 and CDR2 (germline): KGHDR, SFDVKD. V was cut by 4 bases and J by 3 bases, with 11 bases left in between. The CDR3 has 15 amino acids. The CDR3 loop reads CATSDTGSPNEKLFF. Here the CDR3 DNA reads TGTGCCACCAGTGACACAGGGTCCCCTAATGAAAAACTGTTTTTT.

V usage is TRBV19 and J usage is TRBJ1-2; no reliable D call. Trimming removed 5 bases from V and 0 bases from J, with 10 bases in between. The CDR3 contains 14 residues. Germline V gene sequence: CDR1 LNHDA, CDR2 SQIVND (reference sequence). As DNA, the CDR3 is TGTGCCAGTAGTCGCCGGGAAGCTAACTATGGCTACACCTTC. Protein: CASSRREANYGYTF.

This clone was found a few times. This sample also contains other DNA sequences that code for the same CDR3. The V and J genes are TRBV7-9 and TRBJ2-2, with D hard to call. CDR3 length equals 14 residues. Trimming shortened V by 2 bases and J by 4 bases, and 8 bases separated the two germline ends. Germline CDR1 reads SEHNR; CDR2 reads FQNEAQ (reference sequence). The CDR3 reads CASSLSAPTGELFF. The CDR3 DNA reads TGTGCCAGCAGCTTATCCGCGCCCACCGGGGAGCTGTTTTTT.

The chain is built from TRBV7-2 and TRBJ1-1; D gene unclear. Deletions cut 0 bases from V and 2 bases from J, with 7 bases between. The CDR3 is made up of 14 amino acids. Germline V lookup: CDR1 SGHTA, CDR2 FQGNSA. CDR3 region: CASSLASLNTEAFF. CDR3 in DNA: TGTGCCAGCAGCTTAGCGAGTCTCAACACTGAAGCTTTCTTT.

The chain uses TRBV3-1 (or the pseudogene TRBV3-2) and TRBJ2-3; TRBD1 agrees at 9 bases. The CDR3 totals 15 residues. CDR1 and CDR2 (germline): LGHDT, YNNKEL (reference sequence). With 2 bases clipped from V and 6 bases from J, the junction kept 6 bases outside the gene matches. As DNA, the CDR3 is TGTGCCAGCAGCCAAAACAGGGGGCAAATGGATACGCAGTATTTT. Translating it yields CASSQNRGQMDTQYF.

The rearrangement uses TRBV5-1 and TRBJ2-7; 8 positions agree with TRBD1. With 6 bases clipped from V and 2 bases from J, the junction kept 10 bases outside the gene matches. In germline, CDR1 is SGHRS, CDR2 YFSETQ. This CDR3 spans 15 amino acids. The CDR3 region is CASTETGTGPYEQYF. DNA of the CDR3: TGCGCCAGCACCGAAACCGGGACAGGCCCCTACGAGCAGTACTTC.